This T cell receptor (beta chain) was obtained from a study of shared clonotypes between healthy human individuals. Deep-level settings were used for running the assay. Sequenced by immunoSEQ multiplex PCR; TCRdb stores in-frame clones only, minus some. Of some 500,000 clones detected, approximately 71% appear once; the ten largest clones hold 12%. Germline assignment: CDR1 SQVTM and CDR2 ANQGSEA. This CDR3 region has 13 residues. With 8 bases removed from V and 1 base from J, the gap between germline ends came to 14 bases. The chain uses TRBV29-1 and TRBJ1-1; D ambiguous. The sample comprised PBMCs. The receptor's source is a woman between 40 and 55 years old in good health. Some clones in this sample may be carry-over from other donors' samples. CDR3 protein: CSLTAGGNTEAFF. The CDR3 DNA follows: TGCAGCCTAACGGCGGGAGGGAACACTGAAGCTTTCTTT.